This note documents a single TCR beta chain sequence. This clonotype was observed a few times. What antigen it recognizes has not been identified. No much larger clone exists at a distance of one base, and base qualities are not known. Ophthalmopathy patients had moderately to severely active disease, with a Clinical Activity Score of 3 or more, a NOSPECS grade of 4 or more, and a disease duration of less than 3 months. Any patient with an uncontrolled infection, another autoimmune disease, pregnancy or lactation was excluded. Clinical symptoms, serum thyroxine and TRAb, thyroid ultrasound, and orbital computed tomography formed the basis for the diagnoses. PBMCs were separated from roughly 9.3 ml of fresh peripheral blood using Ficoll-Paque density gradient centrifugation. Trizol reagent was used to extract total RNA, and RNA quality was then checked on an Agilent 2100 Bioanalyzer. Amplification of TCR beta CDR3 regions was carried out from RNA transcripts. A first-round RT-PCR of the TCR CDR3 used the HTBI primer set with the Qiagen OneStep RT-PCR kit. A second multiplex PCR round built the libraries, followed by size selection and purification. Libraries were sequenced paired-end with 100 bp reads on an Illumina HiSeq2000. Per the source publication's procedure: SOAPnuke was used to process the raw data, with reads discarded if the reads contained adapters or uncalled bases, had a mean Phred below 15, or lacked an exact constant-primer or identifier match. High-quality paired reads were merged with COPE v1.2.5, and unique nucleotide sequences were defined as clonotypes. Clonotypes were aligned to IMGT TRBV, TRBD and TRBJ reference segments using MiTCR v1.1. Only V-J combinations with frequency above 0.0001, covering about 99% of repertoires, were analysed. The TCS score was defined as the ratio of F50 (clonal expansion) to E x V (chaos), calculated using BLOSUM62-based TCRdist between CDR3 peptides within each V-J. Welch's t-statistics and random forest reduced roughly 500 V-J features to 13, which were used in a naive Bayes classifier (R e1071). Using fastp trimming at Q25 and MiXCR clonotype assembly, TCRdb reanalyzed the public sequencing data and kept in-frame beta chains. Entries are consolidated by CDR3 protein sequence, retaining the most common genes and DNA. These V and J calls originate from TCRdb's pipeline instead of the authors' own analysis. This sample holds approximately 300,000 distinct CDR3 sequences; approximately 19% were observed only once. The ten largest clones take up under 45% of the sample.

At the junction V is shortened by 8 bases and J by 8 bases; bases outside the gene matches: 7. The germline V gene specifies KGHDR as CDR1 and SFDVKD as CDR2. Counted from cysteine to phenylalanine, this CDR3 has 14 amino acids. Only the CDR3 portion is preserved as DNA: 42 bases, with reading frame beginning at the first base. The entry originates in a study of T cells in Graves' hyperthyroidism and ophthalmopathy (dated by TCRdb to between 2017 and 2020). At the level of the whole study: Peripheral blood samples were taken at initial diagnosis, before any treatment was given. To identify TCR V-J signatures that set the groups apart, the researchers used a discovery cohort of approximately 98 patients, made up of fewer than 50 with Graves' ophthalmopathy and 57 with stable Graves' hyperthyroidism. Prospective prediction of ophthalmopathy was tested in an independent validation cohort consisting of some 20 hyperthyroidism patients and over 15 patients who later progressed to ophthalmopathy. For training and testing, the roughly 97 patients in the discovery cohort were randomly divided in a 7:3 ratio. The study also compared thyroid tissue and blood T-cell repertoires from a handful of Graves' hyperthyroidism patients. Once sampling was done, hyperthyroidism patients were given methimazole at a starting dose of 30 mg daily, whereas ophthalmopathy patients were given high-dose intravenous methylprednisolone. According to the paper, TCR Vbeta CDR3 sequencing was carried out on 120 to 150 peripheral blood samples, which came from over 40 ophthalmopathy, 70 to 80 hyperthyroidism and about 17 progressor patients. Paper-wide results and their limitations: Sample size was not statistically predetermined, and investigators were not blinded to group allocation. In validation, the model predicted progression to ophthalmopathy a median of 6.5 months before onset, with 70% to 71% sensitivity and about 72% specificity. In cross-validation, a model built on a 13 V-J signature told ophthalmopathy apart from stable hyperthyroidism with approximately 90% sensitivity and approximately 81% specificity, and in testing the same model reached 80%/75%. Most expanded thyroid clonotypes (frequency above 0.001) were also found in blood, which suggests that blood repertoires may mirror thyroid immune responses.

The chain uses TRBV24-1 and TRBJ2-1; TRBD2 agrees with 11 junctional bases. This sequence originates from a man aged 50 to 59 with Graves' ophthalmopathy. Sample: blood. The CDR3 protein is CATKTSGEADEQFF. At the DNA level, the sequence is TGTGCCACCAAGACTAGCGGGGAGGCGGATGAGCAGTTCTTC.